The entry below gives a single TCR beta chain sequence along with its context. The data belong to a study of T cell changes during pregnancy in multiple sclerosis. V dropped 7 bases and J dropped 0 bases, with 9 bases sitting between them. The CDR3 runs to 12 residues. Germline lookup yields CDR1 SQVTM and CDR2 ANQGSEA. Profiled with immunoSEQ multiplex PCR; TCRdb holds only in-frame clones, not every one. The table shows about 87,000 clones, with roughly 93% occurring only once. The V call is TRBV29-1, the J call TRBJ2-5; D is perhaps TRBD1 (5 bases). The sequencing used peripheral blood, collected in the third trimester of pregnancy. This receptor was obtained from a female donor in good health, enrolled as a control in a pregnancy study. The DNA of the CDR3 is TGCAGCGCTAGACAGTACCAAGAGACCCAGTACTTC. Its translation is CSARQYQETQYF. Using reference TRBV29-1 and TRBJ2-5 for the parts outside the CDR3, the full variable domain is SAVISQKPSRDICQRGTSLTIQCQVDSQVTMMFWYRQQPGQSLTLIATANQGSEATYESGFVIDKFPISRPNLTFSTLTVSNMSPEDSSIYLCSARQYQETQYFGPGTRLLVL.